These T cell receptor beta chains were read from a single sample in a study of control samples from healthy donors and cancer patients. Using immunoSEQ multiplex PCR, the repertoire was profiled, and TCRdb retains in-frame clones only, with some absent. The top ten clones hold over 5% of a sample with roughly 76,000 clones, about 95% of them seen once. The sample consisted of blood. The receptors stem from a woman in her thirties or forties in good health. Each CDR3 is given with its conserved first and last residue. A D gene is named only where the DNA matches it firmly. A row's size may be missing; if present it is once, few, many or a size class.

abundance | d_gene | len | j_gene | v_gene | CDR3aa | CDR3nt
. | TRBD2 | 17 | TRBJ2-1 | TRBV4-1 | CASSQELAGGSYNEQFF | TGCGCCAGCAGCCAAGAACTAGCGGGGGGCTCGTACAATGAGCAGTTCTTC
. | . | 13 | TRBJ2-7 | TRBV27 | CASSIGELNEQYF | TGTGCCAGCAGTATAGGCGAGCTAAACGAGCAGTACTTC
. | . | 14 | TRBJ1-4 | TRBV7-9 | CASSLGTRDEKLFF | TGTGCCAGCAGCTTAGGGACGCGGGATGAAAAACTGTTTTTT
. | . | 16 | TRBJ1-5 | TRBV19 | CASDVGGGMRYQPQHF | TGTGCCAGTGATGTGGGAGGGGGTATGAGATATCAGCCCCAGCATTTT
. | TRBD1 | 15 | TRBJ1-2 | TRBV18 | CASSPRTGVNYGYTF | TGTGCCAGCTCACCACGGACAGGGGTGAACTATGGCTACACCTTC
once | TRBD1 | 14 | TRBJ1-2 | TRBV6-1 | CASSSGTGAYGYTF | TGTGCCAGCAGTTCCGGGACAGGGGCCTATGGCTACACCTTC
. | . | 10 | TRBJ1-1 | TRBV29-1 | CSVLNTEAFF | TGCAGCGTTCTCAACACTGAAGCTTTCTTT
. | TRBD1 | 21 | TRBJ2-6 | TRBV24-1 | CATSDPINSGTGVSGANVLTF | TGTGCCACCAGTGATCCGATAAATTCCGGGACAGGGGTATCTGGGGCCAACGTCCTGACTTTC
. | . | 15 | TRBJ2-2 | TRBV7-3 | CASSLTPEYTGELFF | TGTGCCAGCAGCTTGACGCCGGAATACACCGGGGAGCTGTTTTTT
. | TRBD1 | 12 | TRBJ1-2 | TRBV19 | CASLQGNYGYTF | TGTGCCAGCCTACAGGGGAACTATGGCTACACCTTC
once | TRBD2 | 15 | TRBJ2-3 | TRBV30 | CAWRNLAGGTDTQYF | TGTGCCTGGAGGAATCTAGCGGGGGGCACAGATACGCAGTATTTT
once | TRBD1 | 13 | TRBJ2-2 | TRBV19 | CASGTGNTGELFF | TGTGCCAGTGGGACAGGGAACACCGGGGAGCTGTTTTTT
once | . | 13 | TRBJ2-2 | TRBV6-5 | CASTEERTGELFF | TGTGCCAGCACCGAAGAGAGGACCGGGGAGCTGTTTTTT
. | . | 13 | TRBJ2-1 | TRBV5-1 | CASSYRAADEQFF | TGCGCCAGCAGCTACCGAGCGGCGGATGAGCAGTTCTTC
. | . | 14 | TRBJ1-1 | TRBV6-1 | CASSELRGNTEAFF | TGTGCCAGCAGTGAACTTAGAGGAAACACTGAAGCTTTCTTT
. | . | 13 | TRBJ1-1 | TRBV7-9 | CASSFSRNTEAFF | TGTGCCAGCAGCTTCAGTCGGAACACTGAAGCTTTCTTT
. | . | 12 | TRBJ1-2 | TRBV7-2 | CASSVQDYGYTF | TGTGCCAGCAGCGTACAGGACTATGGCTACACCTTC
. | . | 14 | TRBJ1-2 | TRBV18 | CASSPGGANYGYTF | TGTGCCAGCTCGCCGGGAGGGGCAAACTATGGCTACACCTTC
. | . | 12 | TRBJ2-7 | TRBV7-9 | CASSYRDYEQYF | TGTGCCAGCAGTTACAGGGATTACGAGCAGTACTTC
once | . | 17 | TRBJ1-1 | TRBV4-1 | CASSQVPVARVNTEAFF | TGCGCCAGCAGCCAAGTCCCGGTCGCCAGAGTGAACACTGAAGCTTTCTTT
. | . | 14 | TRBJ2-7 | TRBV30 | CAWSVTGGTYEQYF | TGTGCCTGGAGTGTAACGGGGGGCACCTACGAGCAGTACTTC
. | . | 15 | TRBJ1-1 | TRBV25-1 | CASSAHSTVNTEAFF | TGTGCCAGCAGTGCCCACTCGACGGTGAACACTGAAGCTTTCTTT